This paragraph reports one T cell receptor (beta chain). TCR alpha and TCR beta cDNA libraries carrying sample barcodes and UMIs came from 5'RACE with constant-segment primers. TCRdb passed the 5' RACE reads through MiXCR, listing each CDR3 protein once. Among 190,000 or so distinct CDR3 sequences listed, around 26% were seen once. The sample is drawn from a study of T-cell memory formation after mild COVID-19. This CDR3 is built from 16 residues. The V gene end was trimmed by 4 bases and the J gene end by 3 bases; junction bases not matched to a gene: 9. The V gene's germline CDR1 is SGDLS and CDR2 YYNGEE.

The chain recombines TRBV9 with TRBJ2-1; 8 nucleotides line up with TRBD2. This clonotype originated in an adult woman who had mild COVID-19 (a few samples of this study predate the infection). Cell type and time point are not known. Sequences were obtained from PBMCs or a T cell subset sorted from them (not recorded which). The CDR3 loop reads CASSPGGLTRYNEQFF. CDR3 nucleotide sequence: TGTGCCAGCAGCCCGGGAGGGCTAACCCGCTACAATGAGCAGTTCTTC. The complete variable domain, with remaining parts taken from reference TRBV9 and TRBJ2-1, reads DSGVTQTPKHLITATGQRVTLRCSPRSGDLSVYWYQQSLDQGLQFLIQYYNGEERAKGNILERFSAQQFPDLHSELNLSSLELGDSALYFCASSPGGLTRYNEQFFGPGTRLTVL.